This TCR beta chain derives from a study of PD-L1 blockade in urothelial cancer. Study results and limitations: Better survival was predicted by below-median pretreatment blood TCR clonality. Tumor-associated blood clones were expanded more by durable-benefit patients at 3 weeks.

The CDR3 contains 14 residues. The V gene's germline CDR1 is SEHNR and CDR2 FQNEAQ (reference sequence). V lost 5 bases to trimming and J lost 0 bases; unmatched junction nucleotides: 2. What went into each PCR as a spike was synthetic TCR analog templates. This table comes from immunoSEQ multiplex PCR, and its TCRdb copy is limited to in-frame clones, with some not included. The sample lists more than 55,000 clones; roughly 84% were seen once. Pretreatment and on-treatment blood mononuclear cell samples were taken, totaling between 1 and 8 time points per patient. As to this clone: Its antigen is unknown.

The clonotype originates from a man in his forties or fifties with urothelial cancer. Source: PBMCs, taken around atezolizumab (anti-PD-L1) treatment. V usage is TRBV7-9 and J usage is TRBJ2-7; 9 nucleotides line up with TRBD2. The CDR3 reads CASSDSGSSYEQYF. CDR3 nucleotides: TGTGCCAGCAGCGATAGCGGGAGCTCCTACGAGCAGTACTTC. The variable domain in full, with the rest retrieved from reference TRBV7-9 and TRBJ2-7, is DTGVSQNPRHKITKRGQNVTFRCDPISEHNRLYWYRQTLGQGPEFLTYFQNEAQLEKSRLLSDRFSAERPKGSFSTLEIQRTEQGDSAMYLCASSDSGSSYEQYFGPGTRLTVT.